This T cell receptor (beta chain) originates from a study of T cell repertoires in chronic hepatitis B (dated by TCRdb to between 2017 and 2020). This clone was seen just once. Its antigen target is currently unknown. Being one base from a much bigger clone, this may be a read error. Other DNA sequences in the sample encode the same CDR3. Libraries were built with the immunoSEQ multiplex PCR assay. Drawn from immuneACCESS, this table holds only the in-frame rearrangements with V and J called that TCRdb kept. Clones are partly lost; checked studies trace under half to an unresolved V gene and leave the rest unexplained. The sample includes roughly 960 clones, with 65% to 80% observed a single time. The ten top clones hold about 8.7% of the sample. CDR1 and CDR2, per the germline V gene (reference sequence), are GTSNPN and SVGIG. The germline V and J ends show losses of 7 bases and 4 bases respectively, and no gene match explains 5 bases of the junction. The CDR3 sequence holds 14 residues, the cysteine and phenylalanine included. Here the CDR3 DNA is all that survives: 42 bases in frame from base 1.

The rearrangement joined TRBV30 to TRBJ2-2; 11 bases in the middle match TRBD1. The sample was total CD8+ T cells from PBMCs. This TCR was recovered from a human donor with chronic hepatitis B virus infection. The nucleotide sequence reads as follows: TGTGCCTCCTCGGGACAGGGGGGCACCGGGGAGCTGTTTTTT. Translated, this is CASSGQGGTGELFF.